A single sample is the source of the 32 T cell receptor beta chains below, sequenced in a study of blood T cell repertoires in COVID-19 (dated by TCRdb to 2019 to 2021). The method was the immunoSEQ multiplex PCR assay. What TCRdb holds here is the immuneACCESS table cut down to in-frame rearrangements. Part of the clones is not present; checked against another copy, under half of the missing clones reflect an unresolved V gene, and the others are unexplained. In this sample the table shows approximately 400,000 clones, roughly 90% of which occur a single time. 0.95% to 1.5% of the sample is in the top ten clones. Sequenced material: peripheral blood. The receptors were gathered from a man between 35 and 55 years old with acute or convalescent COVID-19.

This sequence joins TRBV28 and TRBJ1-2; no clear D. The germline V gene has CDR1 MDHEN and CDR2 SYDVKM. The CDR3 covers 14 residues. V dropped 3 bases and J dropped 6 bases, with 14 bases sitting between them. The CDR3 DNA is TGTGCCAGCAGTTTGCCCCTGAGTCAGGATGGCTACACCTTC. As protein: CASSLPLSQDGYTF.

The CDR3 protein is CATQGALLFGTEAFF. The CDR3 coding sequence is TGTGCCACACAGGGGGCGCTCCTATTTGGGACTGAAGCTTTCTTT. The chain links TRBV28 to TRBJ1-1, with TRBD1 matching 9 bases. CDR1 MDHEN and CDR2 SYDVKM come from the germline V gene. Trimming took 10 bases from V and 5 from J; bases not matched to a gene: 14. The CDR3 spans 15 residues. The full variable domain, rest sourced from reference TRBV28 and TRBJ1-1, is DVKVTQSSRYLVKRTGEKVFLECVQDMDHENMFWYRQDPGLGLRLIYFSYDVKMKEKGDIPEGYSVSREKKERFSLILESASTNQTSMYLCATQGALLFGTEAFFGQGTRLTVV.

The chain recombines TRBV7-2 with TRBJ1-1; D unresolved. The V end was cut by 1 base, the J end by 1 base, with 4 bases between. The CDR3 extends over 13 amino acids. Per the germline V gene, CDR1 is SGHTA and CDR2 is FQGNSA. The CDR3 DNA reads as TGTGCCAGCAGCTTAGAGAGGAACACTGAAGCTTTCTTT. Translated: CASSLERNTEAFF.

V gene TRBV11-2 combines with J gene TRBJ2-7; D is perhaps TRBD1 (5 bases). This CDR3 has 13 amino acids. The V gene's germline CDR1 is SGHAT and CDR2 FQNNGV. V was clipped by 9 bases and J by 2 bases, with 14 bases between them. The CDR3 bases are TGTGCCAGTGACCGAATGACAGCCTACGAGCAGTACTTC. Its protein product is CASDRMTAYEQYF.

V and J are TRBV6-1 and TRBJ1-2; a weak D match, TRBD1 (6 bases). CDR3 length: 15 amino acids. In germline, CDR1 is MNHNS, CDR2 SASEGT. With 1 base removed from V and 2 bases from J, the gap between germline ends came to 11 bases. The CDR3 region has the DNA TGTGCCAGCAGTGAAGGGACAGTTCCAAACTATGGCTACACCTTC. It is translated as CASSEGTVPNYGYTF.

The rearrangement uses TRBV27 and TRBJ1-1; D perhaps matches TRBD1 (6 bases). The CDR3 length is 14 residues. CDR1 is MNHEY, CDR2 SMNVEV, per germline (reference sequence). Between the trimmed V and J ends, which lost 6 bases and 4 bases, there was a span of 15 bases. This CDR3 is CASSRGTGITEAFF. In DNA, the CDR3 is TGTGCCAGCAGCCGCGGAACAGGGATCACTGAAGCTTTCTTT.

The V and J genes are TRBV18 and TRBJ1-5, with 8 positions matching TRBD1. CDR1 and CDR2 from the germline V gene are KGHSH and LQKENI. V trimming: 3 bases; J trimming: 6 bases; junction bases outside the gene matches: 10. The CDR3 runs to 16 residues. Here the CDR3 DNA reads TGTGCCAGCTCACCCGGACAGGGCGGCTTCGGTCAGCCCCAGCATTTT. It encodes CASSPGQGGFGQPQHF.

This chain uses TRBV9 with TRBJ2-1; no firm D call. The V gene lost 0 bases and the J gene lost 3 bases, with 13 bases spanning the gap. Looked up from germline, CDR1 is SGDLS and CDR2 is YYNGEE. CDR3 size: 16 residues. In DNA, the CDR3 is TGTGCCAGCAGCGTAGGTGGTAGCTATAACTACAATGAGCAGTTCTTC. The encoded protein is CASSVGGSYNYNEQFF.

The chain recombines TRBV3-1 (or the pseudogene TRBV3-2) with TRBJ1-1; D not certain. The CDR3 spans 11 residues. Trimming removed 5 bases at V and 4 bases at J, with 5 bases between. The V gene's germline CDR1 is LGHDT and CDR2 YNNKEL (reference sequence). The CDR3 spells CASSFSTEAFF. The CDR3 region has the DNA TGTGCCAGCAGCTTCAGCACTGAAGCTTTCTTT.

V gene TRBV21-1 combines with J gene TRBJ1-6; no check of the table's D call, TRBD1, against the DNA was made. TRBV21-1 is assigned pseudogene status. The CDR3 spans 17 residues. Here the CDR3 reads CASSKRGGRGRCAPLHF. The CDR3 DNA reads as TGTGCCAGCAGCAAAAGGGGCGGAAGGGGGCGTTGTGCACCCCTCCACTTT.

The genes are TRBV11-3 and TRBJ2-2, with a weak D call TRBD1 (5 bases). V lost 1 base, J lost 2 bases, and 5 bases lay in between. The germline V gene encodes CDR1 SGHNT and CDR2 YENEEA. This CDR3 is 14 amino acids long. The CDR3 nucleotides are TGTGCCAGCAGCTTAGGGACAAACACCGGGGAGCTGTTTTTT. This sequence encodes CASSLGTNTGELFF.

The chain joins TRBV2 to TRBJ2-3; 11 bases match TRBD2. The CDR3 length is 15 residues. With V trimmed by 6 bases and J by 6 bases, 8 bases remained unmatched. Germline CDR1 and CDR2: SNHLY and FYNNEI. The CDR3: CASSGLAGGKDTQYF. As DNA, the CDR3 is TGTGCCAGCAGCGGGCTAGCGGGGGGAAAGGATACGCAGTATTTT.

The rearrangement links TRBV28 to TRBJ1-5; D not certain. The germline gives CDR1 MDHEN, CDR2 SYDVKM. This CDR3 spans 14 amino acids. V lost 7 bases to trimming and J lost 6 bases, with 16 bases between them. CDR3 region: CASMGGGSGQPQHF. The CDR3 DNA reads TGTGCCAGCATGGGAGGCGGGTCAGGTCAGCCCCAGCATTTT. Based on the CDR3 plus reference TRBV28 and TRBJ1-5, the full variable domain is DVKVTQSSRYLVKRTGEKVFLECVQDMDHENMFWYRQDPGLGLRLIYFSYDVKMKEKGDIPEGYSVSREKKERFSLILESASTNQTSMYLCASMGGGSGQPQHFGDGTRLSIL.

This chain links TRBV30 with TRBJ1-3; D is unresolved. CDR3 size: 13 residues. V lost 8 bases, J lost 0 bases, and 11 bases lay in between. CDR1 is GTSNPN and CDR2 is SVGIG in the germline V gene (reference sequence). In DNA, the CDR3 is TGTGCCGGTACAGCTACCTCTGGAAACACCATATATTTT. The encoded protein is CAGTATSGNTIYF.

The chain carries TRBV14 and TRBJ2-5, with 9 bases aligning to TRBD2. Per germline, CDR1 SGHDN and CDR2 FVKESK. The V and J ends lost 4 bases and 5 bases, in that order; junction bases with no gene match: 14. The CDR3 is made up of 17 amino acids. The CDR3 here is CASSRSGLALGHETQYF. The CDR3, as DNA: TGTGCCAGCAGCCGGTCGGGACTAGCCCTGGGGCACGAGACCCAGTACTTC.

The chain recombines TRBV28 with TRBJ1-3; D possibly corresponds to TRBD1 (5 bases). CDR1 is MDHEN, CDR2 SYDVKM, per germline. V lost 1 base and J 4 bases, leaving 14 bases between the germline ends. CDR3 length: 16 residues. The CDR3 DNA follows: TGTGCCAGCAGTTTATCCGGAGGGGTATCAGGAAACACCATATATTTT. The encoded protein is CASSLSGGVSGNTIYF.

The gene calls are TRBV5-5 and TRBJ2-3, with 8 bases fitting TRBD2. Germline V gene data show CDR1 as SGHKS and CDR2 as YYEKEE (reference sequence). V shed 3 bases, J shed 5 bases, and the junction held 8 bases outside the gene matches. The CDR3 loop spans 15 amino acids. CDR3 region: CASSWAGGVVDTQYF. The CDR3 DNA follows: TGTGCCAGCAGCTGGGCGGGGGGAGTGGTAGATACGCAGTATTTT.

In nucleotides, the CDR3 is TGTGCCAGCAGCCAAGATCTGAGGCTAGCGGACACAGATACGCAGTATTTT. Encoded protein: CASSQDLRLADTDTQYF. The J gene is TRBJ2-3, the V gene TRBV3-1 (or the pseudogene TRBV3-2); 7 bases map to TRBD2. In germline, CDR1 is LGHDT, CDR2 YNNKEL (reference sequence). J was trimmed by 2 bases and V by 0 bases; bases with no gene match: 8. This CDR3 comprises 17 residues.

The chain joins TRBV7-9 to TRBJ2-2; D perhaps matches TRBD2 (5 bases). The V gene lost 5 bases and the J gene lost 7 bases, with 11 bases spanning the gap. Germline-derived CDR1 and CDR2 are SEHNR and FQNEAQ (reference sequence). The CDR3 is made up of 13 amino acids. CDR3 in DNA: TGTGCCAGCAGCCCAATCGGGGTCGGGGAGCTGTTTTTT. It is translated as CASSPIGVGELFF.

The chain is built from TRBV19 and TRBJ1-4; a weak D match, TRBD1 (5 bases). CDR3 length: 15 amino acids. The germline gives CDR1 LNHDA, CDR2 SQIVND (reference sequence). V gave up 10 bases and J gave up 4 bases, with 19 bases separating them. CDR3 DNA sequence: TGTGCCACTCAAAAATGGGGCGCCGATAATGAAAAACTGTTTTTT. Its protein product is CATQKWGADNEKLFF.

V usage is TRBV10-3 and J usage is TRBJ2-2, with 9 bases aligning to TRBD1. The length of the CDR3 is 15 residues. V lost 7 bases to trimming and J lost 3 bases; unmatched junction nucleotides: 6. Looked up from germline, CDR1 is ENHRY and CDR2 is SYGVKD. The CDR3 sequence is CAINRDREDTGELFF. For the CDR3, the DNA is TGTGCCATCAACCGGGACAGGGAGGACACCGGGGAGCTGTTTTTT.

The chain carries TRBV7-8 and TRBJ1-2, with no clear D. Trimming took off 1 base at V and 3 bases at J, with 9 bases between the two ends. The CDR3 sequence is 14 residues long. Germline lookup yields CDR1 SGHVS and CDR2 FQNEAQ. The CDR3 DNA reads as TGTGCCAGCAGCTTAGGTTCTCAGGACTATGGCTACACCTTC. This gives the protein CASSLGSQDYGYTF.

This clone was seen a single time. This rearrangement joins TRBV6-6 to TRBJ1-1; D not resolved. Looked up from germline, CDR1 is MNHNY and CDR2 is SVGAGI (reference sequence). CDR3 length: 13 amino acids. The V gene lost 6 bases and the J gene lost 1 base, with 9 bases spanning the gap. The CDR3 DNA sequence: TGTGCCAGCAGCGCCCTAGAGAACACTGAAGCTTTCTTT. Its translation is CASSALENTEAFF.

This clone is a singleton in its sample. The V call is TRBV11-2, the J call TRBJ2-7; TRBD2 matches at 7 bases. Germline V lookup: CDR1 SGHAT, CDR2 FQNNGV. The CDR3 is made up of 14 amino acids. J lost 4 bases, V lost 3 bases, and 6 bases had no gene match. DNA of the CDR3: TGTGCCAGCAGCTTCGAGCGGGGTGCGTACGAGCAGTACTTC. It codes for CASSFERGAYEQYF.

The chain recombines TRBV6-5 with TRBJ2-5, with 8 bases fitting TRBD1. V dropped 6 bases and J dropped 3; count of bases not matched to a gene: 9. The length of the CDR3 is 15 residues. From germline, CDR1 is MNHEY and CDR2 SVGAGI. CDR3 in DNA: TGTGCCAGCAGGGGAGCCGGGACAGGCGAAGAGACCCAGTACTTC. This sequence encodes CASRGAGTGEETQYF.

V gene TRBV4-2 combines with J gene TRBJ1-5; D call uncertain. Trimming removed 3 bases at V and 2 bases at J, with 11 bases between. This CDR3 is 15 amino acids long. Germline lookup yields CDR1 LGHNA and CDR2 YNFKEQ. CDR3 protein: CASSQAWGGNQPQHF. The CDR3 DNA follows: TGTGCCAGCAGCCAGGCCTGGGGAGGCAATCAGCCCCAGCATTTT.

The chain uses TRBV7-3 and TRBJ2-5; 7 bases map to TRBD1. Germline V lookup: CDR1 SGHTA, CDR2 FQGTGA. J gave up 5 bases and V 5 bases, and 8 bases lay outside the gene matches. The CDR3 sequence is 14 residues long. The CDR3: CASSRQGRRETQYF. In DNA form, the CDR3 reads TGTGCCAGCAGCCGACAGGGAAGGAGGGAGACCCAGTACTTC.

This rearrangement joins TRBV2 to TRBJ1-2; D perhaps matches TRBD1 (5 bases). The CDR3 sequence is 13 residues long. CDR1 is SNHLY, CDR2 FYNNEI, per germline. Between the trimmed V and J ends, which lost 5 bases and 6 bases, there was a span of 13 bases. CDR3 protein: CASSTGPRDGYTF. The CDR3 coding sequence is TGTGCCAGCAGTACCGGGCCCAGGGATGGCTACACCTTC. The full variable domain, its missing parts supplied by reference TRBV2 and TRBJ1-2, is EPEVTQTPSHQVTQMGQEVILRCVPISNHLYFYWYRQILGQKVEFLVSFYNNEISEKSEIFDDQFSVERPDGSNFTLKIRSTKLEDSAMYFCASSTGPRDGYTFGSGTRLTVV.

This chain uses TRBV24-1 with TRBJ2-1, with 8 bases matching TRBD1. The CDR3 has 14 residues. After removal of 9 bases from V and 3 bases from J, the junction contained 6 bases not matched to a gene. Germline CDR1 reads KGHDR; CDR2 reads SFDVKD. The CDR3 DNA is TGTGCCACCGCAAGGACAGGGTACTACAATGAGCAGTTCTTC. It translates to CATARTGYYNEQFF.

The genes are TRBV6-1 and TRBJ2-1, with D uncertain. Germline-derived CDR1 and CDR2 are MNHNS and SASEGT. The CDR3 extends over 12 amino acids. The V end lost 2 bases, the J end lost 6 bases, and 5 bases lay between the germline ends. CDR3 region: CASSELSNEQFF. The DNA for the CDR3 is TGTGCCAGCAGTGAACTCTCCAATGAGCAGTTCTTC.

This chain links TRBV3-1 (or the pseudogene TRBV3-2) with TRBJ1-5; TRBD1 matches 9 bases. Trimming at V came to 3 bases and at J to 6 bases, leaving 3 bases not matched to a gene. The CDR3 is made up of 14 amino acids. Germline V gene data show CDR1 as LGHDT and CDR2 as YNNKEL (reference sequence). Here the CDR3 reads CASSHTGGGQPQHF. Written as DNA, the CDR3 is TGTGCCAGCAGCCATACAGGGGGCGGTCAGCCCCAGCATTTT.

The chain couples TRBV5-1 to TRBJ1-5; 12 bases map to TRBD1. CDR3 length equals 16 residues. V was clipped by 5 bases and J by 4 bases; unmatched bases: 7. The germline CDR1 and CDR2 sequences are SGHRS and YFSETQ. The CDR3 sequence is CASSPGTGGGNQPQHF. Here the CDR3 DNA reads TGCGCCAGCAGTCCCGGGACAGGGGGCGGAAATCAGCCCCAGCATTTT.